Following are 3 T cell receptor beta chains from one sample sequenced in a study of PD-1 blockade in classical Hodgkin lymphoma. Every single patient, without exception, relapsed after autologous stem cell transplantation, and brentuximab vedotin exposure varied. Assay used: immunoSEQ multiplex PCR; TCRdb lists only in-frame clones, some missing. The data show about 10,000 clones, with approximately 84% seen just once and 4.5% to 7% held by the top ten. The sample here was peripheral blood mononuclear cells (PBMCs), taken before the second cycle of nivolumab. These receptors were obtained from a human donor with classical Hodgkin lymphoma.

For this clone: Within the sample, other DNA sequences also encode this same CDR3. V is TRBV19 and J is TRBJ2-7, with D unresolved. Deletions cut 6 bases from V and 0 bases from J, with 18 bases between. CDR1 LNHDA and CDR2 SQIVND come from the germline V gene (reference sequence). The CDR3 has 16 amino acids. The CDR3 bases are TGTGCCAGTAGCAGATATGACAAAGAAAGCTCCTACGAGCAGTACTTC. Translating it yields CASSRYDKESSYEQYF.

The gene calls are TRBV5-1 and TRBJ1-3; no clear D gene. Trimming took 4 bases from V and 4 from J, leaving 9 bases between them. Germline V gene lookup returns CDR1 SGHRS and CDR2 YFSETQ. The CDR3 sequence is 13 residues long. Here the CDR3 reads CASSQNTGNTIYF. The DNA for the CDR3 is TGCGCCAGCAGCCAAAACACGGGAAACACCATATATTTT.

The V call is TRBV10-3, the J call TRBJ2-7; maybe TRBD1 (6 bases). Per the germline V gene, CDR1 is ENHRY and CDR2 is SYGVKD. Between the trimmed V and J ends, which lost 5 bases and 3 bases, there was a span of 14 bases. CDR3 size: 14 residues. The CDR3 is CAISKQGNYYEQYF. In DNA form, the CDR3 reads TGTGCCATCAGTAAACAGGGAAACTACTACGAGCAGTACTTC.